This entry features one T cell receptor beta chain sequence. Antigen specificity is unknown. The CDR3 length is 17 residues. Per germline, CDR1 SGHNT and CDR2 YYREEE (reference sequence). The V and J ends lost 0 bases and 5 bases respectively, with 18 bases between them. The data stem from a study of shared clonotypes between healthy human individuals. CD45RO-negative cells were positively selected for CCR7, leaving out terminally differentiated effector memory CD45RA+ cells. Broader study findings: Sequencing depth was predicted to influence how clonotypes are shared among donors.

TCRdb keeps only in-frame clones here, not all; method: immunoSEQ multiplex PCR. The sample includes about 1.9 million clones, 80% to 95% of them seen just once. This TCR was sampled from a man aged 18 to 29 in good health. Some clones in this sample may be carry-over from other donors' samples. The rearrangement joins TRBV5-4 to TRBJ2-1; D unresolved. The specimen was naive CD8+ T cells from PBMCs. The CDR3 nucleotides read TGTGCCAGCAGCTTGGACTCGGGTTGGGGTAACAACAATGAGCAGTTCTTC. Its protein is CASSLDSGWGNNNEQFF.